This T cell receptor beta chain was sequenced during a study of cytomegalovirus exposure and HLA in healthy donors. Germline V gene lookup returns CDR1 SGDLS and CDR2 YYNGEE. This CDR3 has 16 amino acids. The V and J ends lost 0 bases and 8 bases, in that order; junction bases with no gene match: 11. In this sample, this clone turned up a few times. Primers for the PCR totalled 60 Vbeta and 13 Jbeta. The data were produced by immunoSEQ multiplex PCR, yet TCRdb's version contains in-frame clones alone and is incomplete. The data show roughly 54,000 clones, less than 85% seen once. What was sequenced was PBMCs. The chain recombines TRBV9 with TRBJ2-3; TRBD2 matches at 8 bases. This TCR was recovered from a woman aged 60-70 years in good health and CMV-seropositive. The CDR3 DNA follows: TGTGCCAGCAGCGTAGGAGGGGGACTAGGAGGGGGTACGCAGTATTTT. It specifies CASSVGGGLGGGTQYF.